This T cell receptor (beta chain) was captured in a study of blood T cells in healthy people across ages (dated by TCRdb to the mid-2010s). Some background on the complete study: In model experiments, template switching captured about one uniquely barcoded TCR beta cDNA molecule for every two T cells. The study measured age-related changes in TCR beta repertoire diversity using deep sequencing normalized with unique cDNA molecular identifiers. Four age groups were formed from the donors: young (average approximately 15 years), middle-aged (roughly 38), aged (62) and long-lived (around 80). To avoid experimental bias, donors of different ages were randomly spread across the sequencing lanes. Using the same blood draw, the study looked at two additional independent replicas of 1 million unique cDNA reads for two donors, one aged 18 to 30 and the other aged 80 or older. Here is what the overall study found, with its caveats: The percentage of naive T cells measured by flow cytometry correlated strongly with observed TCR beta diversity. Total diversity estimates from one million sequenced T cells were considered lower bounds and underestimates. Conclusive comparison of naive and antigen-experienced compartments was prevented by the profiling of bulk unsorted PBMCs. Compared with the aged group, the long-lived group had more naive CD4+ T cells, fewer expanded clones and increased TCR diversity, a pattern suggesting age selection. The CMV infection status of donors was not known, potentially confounding age-related changes in expanded clonotypes. Observed TCR beta diversity per million T cells fell roughly linearly with age, and a significant reduction was already apparent by age around 40.

The donors were roughly 40 Caucasian individuals from Russia, aged roughly 6 to 95 years, who were systemically healthy. Roughly 9 milliliters of peripheral blood were drawn from each donor into EDTA-treated Vacutainer tubes. Ficoll-Paque density-gradient centrifugation was used to isolate PBMCs, with at least 6.5 million per sample. Trizol reagent was used to extract total RNA from the PBMCs, yielding at least 5.5 micrograms per sample. The percentages of naive CD45RAhigh/CD27high T cells were determined by flow cytometry on a PBMC aliquot from every donor. There are a few counts of this clonotype. Its antigen is not yet known. Base qualities were left out, and no much larger clone turns up one base away. Via the germline V gene, CDR1 is MNHEY and CDR2 SVGAGI. V lost 6 bases and J lost 4 bases; the stretch between them is 9 bases long. Including cysteine and phenylalanine, the CDR3 has 12 amino acids. The entry retains the CDR3 DNA only, 36 bases that are in frame from base 1.

Library preparation used 5' RACE. For sequencing, an Illumina HiSeq 2500 was employed. The second PCR ran for roughly 7 to 12 cycles and used a J-beta primer mix along with a sample-barcoded 5' primer. Each TCR beta cDNA molecule received a unique molecular identifier from a template-switch 5' adaptor carrying 12 random nucleotides. Each sample yielded at least 3 million CDR3-containing paired-end reads. First-strand cDNA synthesis was performed from all RNA using the Mint cDNA synthesis kit, with priming by a TRBC-specific oligonucleotide. After uracil-DNA glycosylase treatment, a first 18-cycle PCR used universal primers M1SS and BC2_uni_R on all cDNA. The authors processed their data as follows. Normalization of each sample was performed by random selection of 1 million high-quality reads, each carrying a distinct molecular identifier. Instead of being binned into consensus sequences, reads that shared molecular identifiers were thrown out. MiTCR, run with a Q25 quality threshold and the strictest error-elimination algorithm, handled CDR3 identification, clonotype clustering and error correction. A nonparametric unseen species model with Euler transformation was used to estimate lower-bound total TCR beta diversity. Clones were called with MiXCR by TCRdb after fastp trimmed the public reads at Q25, and only in-frame beta chains were retained. Rows with a matching CDR3 protein are joined into one entry that keeps the most common DNA and genes. None of the V and J calls come from the authors' own analysis; TCRdb made them. The sample contains fewer than 900,000 distinct CDR3 sequences, roughly 50% of them found a single time. 30% to 40% of the sample is held by the ten biggest clonotypes.

The source is a woman in her sixties or seventies in good health. Material for sequencing was blood. The rearranged chain carries TRBV6-5 and TRBJ2-5; possibly the D gene is TRBD1, per 6 matching bases. This receptor carries the CDR3 CASRKTGETQYF. DNA sequence: TGTGCCAGCAGGAAGACAGGAGAGACCCAGTACTTC.